The clone carrying this T cell receptor beta chain appeared many times. The CDR3 spans 15 residues. With V trimmed by 3 bases and J by 5 bases, 6 bases remained unmatched. Germline lookup yields CDR1 SEHNR and CDR2 FQNEAQ (reference sequence). Breast cancer patients provided tissue from their axillary draining lymph nodes. TCRdb redid the calling of the multiplex PCR reads with MiXCR, one entry per CDR3 protein. The sample shows about 110,000 distinct CDR3 sequences, under 40% of them seen only once. This sample is part of a study of breast tumors, draining lymph nodes, adjacent tissues. This receptor was obtained from a female donor with breast cancer. Some clones in this sample may be carry-over from other donors' samples. Sequencing was done on a sample of axillary lymph node tissue. V usage is TRBV7-9 and J usage is TRBJ2-3; 9 positions match TRBD1. This CDR3 is CASSFYRGLEDTQYF. The CDR3 DNA follows: TGTGCCAGCAGCTTCTACAGGGGGCTGGAAGATACGCAGTATTTT.